This TCR beta chain emerged from a study of blood T cell repertoires in COVID-19. At the level of the study: T cells, B-cell-depleted T cells, or PBMCs supplied cDNA or gDNA.

The assay was immunoSEQ multiplex PCR, and TCRdb's table has in-frame clones only and misses some. This table holds a few hundred thousand clones, 83% found once. The V segment lost 5 bases and the J segment 4 bases; nucleotides outside the gene matches: 9. Germline loops: CDR1 MDHEN, CDR2 SYDVKM. This CDR3 is 15 amino acids long. The clonotype was recovered from a woman in her forties or fifties with acute or convalescent COVID-19. The chain recombines TRBV28 with TRBJ2-3; TRBD1 matches 7 bases. The sequencing sample was made of peripheral blood. The CDR3 DNA reads as TGTGCCAGCAGTACACCCGGAACAGGGGCAGATACGCAGTATTTT. Protein product: CASSTPGTGADTQYF.